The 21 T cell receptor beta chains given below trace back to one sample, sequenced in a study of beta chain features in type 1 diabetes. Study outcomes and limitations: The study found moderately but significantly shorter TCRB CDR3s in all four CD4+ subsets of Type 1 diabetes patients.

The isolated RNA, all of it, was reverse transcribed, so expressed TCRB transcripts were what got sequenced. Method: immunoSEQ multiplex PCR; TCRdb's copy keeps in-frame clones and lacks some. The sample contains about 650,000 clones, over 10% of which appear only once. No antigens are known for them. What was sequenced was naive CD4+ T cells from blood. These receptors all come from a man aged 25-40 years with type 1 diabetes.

The CDR3, as DNA: TGTGCCAGCCTCCGAGGTTCTGTTAACGAGCAGTACTTC. Protein sequence: CASLRGSVNEQYF. The chain links TRBV2 to TRBJ2-7; D is unresolved. This CDR3 comprises 13 residues. Germline assignment: CDR1 SNHLY and CDR2 FYNNEI. Trimming took 8 bases from V and 5 from J, leaving 16 bases between them. Complete variable domain (other parts from reference TRBV2 and TRBJ2-7): EPEVTQTPSHQVTQMGQEVILRCVPISNHLYFYWYRQILGQKVEFLVSFYNNEISEKSEIFDDQFSVERPDGSNFTLKIRSTKLEDSAMYFCASLRGSVNEQYFGPGTRLTVT.

This chain's CDR3 is CASSLGHENEKLFF. In nucleotides, the CDR3 is TGCGCCAGCAGCTTGGGGCACGAAAATGAAAAACTGTTTTTT. V and J are TRBV5-1 and TRBJ1-4; D ambiguous. V shed 0 bases and J shed 5 bases, with 8 bases lying between them. The CDR3 is 14 residues long. Germline V gives CDR1 SGHRS, CDR2 YFSETQ.

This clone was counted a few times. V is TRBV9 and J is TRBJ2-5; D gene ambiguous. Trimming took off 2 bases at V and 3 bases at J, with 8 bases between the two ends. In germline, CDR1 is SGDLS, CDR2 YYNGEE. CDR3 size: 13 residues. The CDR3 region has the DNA TGTGCCAGCAGCGTGTCGGGTAAAGAGACCCAGTACTTC. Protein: CASSVSGKETQYF.

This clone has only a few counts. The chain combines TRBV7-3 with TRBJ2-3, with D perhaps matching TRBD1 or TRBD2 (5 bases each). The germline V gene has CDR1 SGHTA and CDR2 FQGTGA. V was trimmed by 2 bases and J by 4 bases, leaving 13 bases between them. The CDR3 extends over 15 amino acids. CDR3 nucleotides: TGTGCCAGCAGCTTATCGGGGCAGGGACCAGATACGCAGTATTTT. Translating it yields CASSLSGQGPDTQYF.

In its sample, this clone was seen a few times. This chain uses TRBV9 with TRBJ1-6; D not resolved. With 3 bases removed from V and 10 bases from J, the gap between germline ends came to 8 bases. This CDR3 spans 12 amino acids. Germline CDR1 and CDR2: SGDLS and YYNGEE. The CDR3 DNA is TGTGCCAGCAGCGAACTCTCCTCACCCCTCCACTTT. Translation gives CASSELSSPLHF.

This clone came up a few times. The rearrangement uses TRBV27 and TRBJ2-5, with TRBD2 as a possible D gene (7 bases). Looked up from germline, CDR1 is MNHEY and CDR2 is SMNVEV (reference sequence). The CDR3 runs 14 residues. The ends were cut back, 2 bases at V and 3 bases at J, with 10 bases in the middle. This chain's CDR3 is CASSLAGAKETQYF. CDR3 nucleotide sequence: TGTGCCAGCAGTTTAGCGGGGGCCAAAGAGACCCAGTACTTC.

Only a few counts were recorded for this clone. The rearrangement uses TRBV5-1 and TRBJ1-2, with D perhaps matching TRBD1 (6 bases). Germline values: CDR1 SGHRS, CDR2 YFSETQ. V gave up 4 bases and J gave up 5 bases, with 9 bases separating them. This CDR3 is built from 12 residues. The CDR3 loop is CASSTGQYGYTF. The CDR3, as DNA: TGCGCCAGCAGCACCGGACAGTATGGCTACACCTTC.

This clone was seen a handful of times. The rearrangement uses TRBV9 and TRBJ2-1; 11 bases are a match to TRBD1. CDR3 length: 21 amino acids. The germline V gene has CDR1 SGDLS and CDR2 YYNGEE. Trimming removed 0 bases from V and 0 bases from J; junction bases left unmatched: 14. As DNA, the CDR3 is TGTGCCAGCAGCGTAGCTCTTGTAGGACAGGGGGCTGCGAGCTCCTACAATGAGCAGTTCTTC. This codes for CASSVALVGQGAASSYNEQFF.

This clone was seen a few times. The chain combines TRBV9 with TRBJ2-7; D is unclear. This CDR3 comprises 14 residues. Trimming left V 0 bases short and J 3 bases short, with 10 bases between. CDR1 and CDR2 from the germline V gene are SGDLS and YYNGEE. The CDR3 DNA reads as TGTGCCAGCAGCGTAGACGCCGGTAACTACGAGCAGTACTTC. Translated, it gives CASSVDAGNYEQYF.

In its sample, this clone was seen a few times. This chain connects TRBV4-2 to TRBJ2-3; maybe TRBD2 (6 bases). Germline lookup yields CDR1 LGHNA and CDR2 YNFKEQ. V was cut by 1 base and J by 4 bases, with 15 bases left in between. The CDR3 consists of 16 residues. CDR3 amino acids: CASSQVTSQVPDTQYF. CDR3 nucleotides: TGTGCCAGCAGCCAAGTAACTAGCCAAGTCCCAGATACGCAGTATTTT.

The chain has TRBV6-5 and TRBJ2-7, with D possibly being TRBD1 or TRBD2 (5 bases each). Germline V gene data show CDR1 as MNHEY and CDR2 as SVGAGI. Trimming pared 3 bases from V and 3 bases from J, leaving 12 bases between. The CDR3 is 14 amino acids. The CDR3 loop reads CASSYGGGIYEQYF. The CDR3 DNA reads TGTGCCAGCAGTTATGGGGGTGGAATCTACGAGCAGTACTTC.

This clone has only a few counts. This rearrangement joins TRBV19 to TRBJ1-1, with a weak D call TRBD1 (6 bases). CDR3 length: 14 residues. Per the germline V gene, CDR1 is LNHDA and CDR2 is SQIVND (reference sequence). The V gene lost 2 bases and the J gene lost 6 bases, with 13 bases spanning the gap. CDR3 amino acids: CASSIYLEGAEAFF. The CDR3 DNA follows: TGTGCCAGTAGTATATACCTAGAGGGGGCTGAAGCTTTCTTT.

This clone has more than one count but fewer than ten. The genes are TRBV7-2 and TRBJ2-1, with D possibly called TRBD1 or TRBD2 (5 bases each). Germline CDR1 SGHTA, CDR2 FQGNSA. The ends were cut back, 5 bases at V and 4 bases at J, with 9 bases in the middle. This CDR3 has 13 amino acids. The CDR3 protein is CASSIGTYNEQFF. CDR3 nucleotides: TGTGCCAGCAGCATTGGGACGTACAATGAGCAGTTCTTC.

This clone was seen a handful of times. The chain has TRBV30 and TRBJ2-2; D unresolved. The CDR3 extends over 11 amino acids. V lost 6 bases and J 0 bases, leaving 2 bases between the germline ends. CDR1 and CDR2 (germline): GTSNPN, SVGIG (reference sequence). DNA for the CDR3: TGTGCCTGTACGAACACCGGGGAGCTGTTTTTT. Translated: CACTNTGELFF.

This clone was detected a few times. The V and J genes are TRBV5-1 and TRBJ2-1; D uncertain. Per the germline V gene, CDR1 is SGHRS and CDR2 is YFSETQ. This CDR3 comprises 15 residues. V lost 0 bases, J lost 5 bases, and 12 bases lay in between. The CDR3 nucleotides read TGCGCCAGCAGCTTGGGTCTACCCCCCCACAATGAGCAGTTCTTC. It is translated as CASSLGLPPHNEQFF.

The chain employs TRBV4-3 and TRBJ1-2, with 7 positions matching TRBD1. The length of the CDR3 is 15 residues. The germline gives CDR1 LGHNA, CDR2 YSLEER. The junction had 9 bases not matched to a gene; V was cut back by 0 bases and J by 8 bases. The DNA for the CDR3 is TGCGCCAGCAGCCAAGAGAGCAGGGGGTTCCGGGGCTACACCTTC. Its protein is CASSQESRGFRGYTF.

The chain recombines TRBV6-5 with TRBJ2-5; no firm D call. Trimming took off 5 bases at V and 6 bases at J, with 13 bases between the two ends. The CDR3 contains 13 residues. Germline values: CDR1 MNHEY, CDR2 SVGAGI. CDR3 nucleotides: TGTGCCAGCAGTCCGGGCGGAGAGAAGACCCAGTACTTC. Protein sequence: CASSPGGEKTQYF.

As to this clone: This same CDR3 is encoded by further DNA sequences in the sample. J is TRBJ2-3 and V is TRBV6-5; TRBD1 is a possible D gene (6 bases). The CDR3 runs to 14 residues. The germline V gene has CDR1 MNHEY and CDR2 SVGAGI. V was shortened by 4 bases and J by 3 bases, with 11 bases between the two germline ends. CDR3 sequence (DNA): TGTGCCAGCAGTTTACAGGGTTTTACAGATACGCAGTATTTT. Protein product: CASSLQGFTDTQYF.

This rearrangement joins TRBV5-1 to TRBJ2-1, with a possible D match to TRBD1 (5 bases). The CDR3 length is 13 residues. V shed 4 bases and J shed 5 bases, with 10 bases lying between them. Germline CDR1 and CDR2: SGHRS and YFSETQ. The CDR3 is CASSPQVDNEQFF. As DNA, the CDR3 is TGCGCCAGCAGCCCACAGGTGGACAATGAGCAGTTCTTC.

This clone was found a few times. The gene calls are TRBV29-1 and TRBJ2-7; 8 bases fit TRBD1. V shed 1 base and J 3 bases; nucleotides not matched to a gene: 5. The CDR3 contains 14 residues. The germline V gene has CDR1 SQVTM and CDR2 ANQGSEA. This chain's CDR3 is CSVEVGQGLYEQYF. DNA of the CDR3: TGCAGCGTTGAAGTAGGACAGGGCCTCTACGAGCAGTACTTC.

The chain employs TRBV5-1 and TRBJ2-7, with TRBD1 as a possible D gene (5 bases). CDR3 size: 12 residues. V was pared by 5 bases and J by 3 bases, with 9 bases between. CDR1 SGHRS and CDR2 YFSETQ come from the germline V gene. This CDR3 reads CASSDQGYEQYF. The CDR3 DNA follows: TGCGCCAGCAGTGACCAGGGCTACGAGCAGTACTTC.